The 27 T cell receptor beta chains below come from one sample, sequenced in a study of tumor-infiltrating lymphocytes in primary liver carcinoma (TCRdb year 2017). RNA from unsorted whole blood was extracted with TRIzol reagent, and germline DNA was obtained with the DNeasy Blood & Tissue kit. For sequencing, an Illumina HiSeq 2500 was employed. A constant-region primer and ProtoScript II reverse transcriptase were used to reverse-transcribe TCRbeta-specific cDNA from roughly 500 ng total RNA. The TCRbeta libraries were prepared through three rounds of nested multiplex PCR following a slightly modified ARM-PCR procedure. Each of the first two PCR rounds ran for approximately 10 cycles and used multiplex TRBV1-TRBV30 forward primers together with a Cbeta reverse primer. The public reads were quality trimmed at Q25 with fastp and then assembled into clones with MiXCR by TCRdb, keeping productive beta chains. Each CDR3 protein gets just one entry, which takes the most common genes and DNA from the rows behind it. The sample has 300,000 to 350,000 distinct CDR3 sequences on record, about two thirds of them singletons. Of the sample, about 6% is held by the ten largest clones.

Sequenced input: peripheral blood. These receptors were taken from a man aged 35 to 55 with primary liver carcinoma and hepatitis B virus infection.

This chain links TRBV5-1 with TRBJ2-3, with 13 positions matching TRBD2. Unmatched junction bases numbered 3, after V lost 1 base and J lost 4 bases. The germline CDR1 and CDR2 sequences are SGHRS and YFSETQ. The CDR3 extends over 16 amino acids. The CDR3 reads CASSLTSGREADTQYF. Written as DNA, the CDR3 is TGCGCCAGCAGCTTGACTAGCGGGAGGGAAGCAGATACGCAGTATTTT.

At least ten counts were recorded for this clonotype. CDR3 nucleotide sequence: TGTGCCAGCAAGTGGCGGGATACGAGCTCCTACAATGAGCAGTTCTTC. Residues: CASKWRDTSSYNEQFF. V is TRBV6-5 and J is TRBJ2-1, with D perhaps matching TRBD2 (6 bases). The CDR3 is made up of 16 amino acids. V lost 7 bases to trimming and J lost 0 bases, with 16 bases between them. Germline V lookup: CDR1 MNHEY, CDR2 SVGAGI.

This clonotype was detected only a few times. The chain is built from TRBV5-6 and TRBJ1-3; possibly TRBD1 for D (6 bases). The V end was cut by 1 base, the J end by 3 bases, with 8 bases between. CDR3 length: 14 residues. Germline CDR1 is SGHDT and CDR2 is YYEEEE. CDR3 sequence (DNA): TGTGCCAGCAGCTTGAGGGGGATTGGAAACACCATATATTTT. Translating gives CASSLRGIGNTIYF.

V usage is TRBV4-1 and J usage is TRBJ1-6; 12 positions agree with TRBD1. This CDR3 is built from 16 residues. CDR1 and CDR2 from the germline V gene are MGHRA and YSYEKL. Germline trimming cut 3 bases from V and 9 bases from J; bases unmatched to any gene: 6. The DNA of the CDR3 is TGCGCCAGCAGCCACCTACCGGGACAGGGGGCTTCACCCCTCCACTTT. Protein product: CASSHLPGQGASPLHF.

This clonotype was counted a few times. This chain joins TRBV28 and TRBJ2-7; no definite D call. Germline V gene sequence: CDR1 MDHEN, CDR2 SYDVKM. The CDR3 totals 12 residues. Trimming took 2 bases from V and 3 from J, leaving 5 bases between them. This CDR3 is CASSLMSYEQYF. The CDR3 DNA sequence: TGTGCCAGCAGTTTAATGAGCTACGAGCAGTACTTC.

To note about this clonotype: The junction differs from germline at one of its ends, possibly a read error. The chain carries TRBV11-2 and TRBJ2-2, with D hard to call. In germline, CDR1 is SGHAT, CDR2 FQNNGV. The CDR3 runs 16 residues. This CDR3 reads CASSLGRNGLTRELFF. CDR3 in DNA: TGTGCCAGCAGCTTAGGGCGGAATGGGCTCACCAGGGAGCTGTTTTTT. Looking up the rest from reference TRBV11-2 and TRBJ2-2 gives the full variable domain: EAGVAQSPRYKIIEKRQSVAFWCNPISGHATLYWYQQILGQGPKLLIQFQNNGVVDDSQLPKDRFSAERLKGVDSTLKIQPAKLEDSAVYLCASSLGRNGLTRELFFGEGSRLTVL.

This chain links TRBV29-1 with TRBJ2-7; D may be TRBD1 (5 bases). Trimming pared 6 bases from V and 5 bases from J, leaving 14 bases between. This CDR3 has 12 residues. Germline V gene lookup returns CDR1 SQVTM and CDR2 ANQGSEA. The CDR3 loop is CSVTPGSDEQYF. CDR3 coding DNA: TGCAGCGTGACCCCAGGGTCTGACGAGCAGTACTTC.

Note on this clonotype: This may come from a read error, since a much larger clone is one base off. The chain joins TRBV6-1 to TRBJ2-3, with a weak D call TRBD2 (5 bases). The CDR3 contains 16 residues. Germline-derived CDR1 and CDR2 are MNHNS and SASEGT. The CDR3 region is CASGEGTWEHMDTQYF. CDR3 nucleotides: TGTGCCAGCGGTGAAGGAACGTGGGAGCACATGGATACGCAGTATTTT.

Turning to this clonotype: This may arise from a read error, as a much more abundant clone is one base away. The chain is built from TRBV6-5 and TRBJ2-7; 9 positions match TRBD1. Germline lookup yields CDR1 MNHEY and CDR2 SVGAGI. The CDR3 runs to 16 residues. The CDR3 DNA follows: TGTGCCAGCAGTTACGATGGGACAGGGTACTCCAACGAGCAGTACTTC. The encoded protein is CASSYDGTGYSNEQYF.

The chain is built from TRBV6-5 and TRBJ2-7; D unresolved. V lost 6 bases and J lost 3, with 18 bases in between. CDR3 length equals 15 residues. Germline V CDR1 and CDR2: MNHEY, SVGAGI. The DNA for the CDR3 is TGTGCCAGCAGCTTGAGGACCGACCACTACTACGAGCAGTACTTC. It encodes CASSLRTDHYYEQYF.

This clonotype showed up many times. The rearrangement joins TRBV4-3 to TRBJ2-7, with 7 bases matching TRBD2. The CDR3 extends over 16 amino acids. Trimming cost V 3 bases and J 1 base; bases outside gene matches: 9. Germline V gene lookup returns CDR1 LGHNA and CDR2 YSLEER. CDR3 nucleotide sequence: TGCGCCAGCAGCCAGGACACTGCGGGAGTATCCTACGAGCAGTACTTC. This sequence encodes CASSQDTAGVSYEQYF.

At least ten counts were recorded for this clonotype. The chain combines TRBV7-9 with TRBJ1-2; 10 positions agree with TRBD1. The length of the CDR3 is 16 residues. V was clipped by 5 bases and J by 4 bases; unmatched bases: 10. In germline, CDR1 is SEHNR, CDR2 FQNEAQ (reference sequence). The CDR3 here is CASSPAKTGGLYGYTF. For the CDR3, the DNA is TGTGCCAGCAGCCCCGCTAAGACAGGGGGCCTCTATGGCTACACCTTC.

This clonotype was recorded only once. A read error may explain this, as a much larger clone is one base away. This chain links TRBV6-5 with TRBJ1-1, with D unresolved. V dropped 0 bases and J dropped 4 bases, with 6 bases sitting between them. Germline CDR1 MNHEY, CDR2 SVGAGI. The CDR3 covers 13 residues. The CDR3 is CASSYSVVTEAFF. DNA of the CDR3: TGTGCCAGCAGTTACTCGGTGGTCACTGAAGCTTTCTTT.

This clonotype was counted a few times. The chain joins TRBV7-2 to TRBJ1-1; no firm D call. Germline assignment: CDR1 SGHTA and CDR2 FQGNSA. Between the trimmed V and J ends, which lost 5 bases and 1 base, there was a span of 11 bases. There are 14 residues in the CDR3. In nucleotides, the CDR3 is TGTGCCAGCAGCCAAAATCCTGGGAACACTGAAGCTTTCTTT. Translating gives CASSQNPGNTEAFF.

To note about this clonotype: This may stem from a read error, because a much larger clone lies one nucleotide away. The rearrangement joins TRBV6-2 or TRBV6-3 to TRBJ1-2; tentatively, D is TRBD1 (6 bases). Germline lookup yields CDR1 MNHEY and CDR2 SVGEGT. The ends were cut back, 4 bases at V and 4 bases at J, with 16 bases in the middle. The CDR3 length is 15 residues. The CDR3 loop reads CASSSRDIVSYGYTF. The CDR3 coding sequence is TGTGCCAGCAGTTCCAGGGACATCGTATCCTATGGCTACACCTTC.

As regards this clonotype: Because it lacks the conserved phenylalanine or tryptophan at the end, this CDR3 is likely a read error. The rearrangement uses TRBV6-2 or TRBV6-3 and TRBJ2-1, with 14 bases aligning to TRBD2. From germline, CDR1 is MNHEY and CDR2 SVGEGT. The CDR3 contains 18 residues. DNA of the CDR3: TGTGCTAGCAGTTACCTCCCCGGGACTAGCGGGAGTTGGGATGAGCAGTTCTCC. Its protein product is CASSYLPGTSGSWDEQFS.

Remarks on this clonotype: A junction boundary mismatches the germline segment, possibly from a read error. The chain joins TRBV11-2 to TRBJ2-3; D unclear. This CDR3 spans 15 amino acids. Germline CDR1 and CDR2: SGHAT and FQNNGV. The CDR3 loop is CASSLVWSRTDTQYF. CDR3 bases: TGTGCTAGCAGCTTAGTCTGGAGCAGGACAGATACGCAGTATTTT.

For this clonotype: A much larger clone differs from this one at a single base, so this may be a read error. The chain combines TRBV4-3 with TRBJ2-1, with D perhaps TRBD2 (5 bases). The CDR3 spans 15 residues. Germline V gene sequence: CDR1 LGHNA, CDR2 YSLEER. Trimming left V 1 base short and J 8 bases short, with 15 bases between. The CDR3 loop is CASSQVKTSYHEQFF. As DNA, the CDR3 is TGCGCCAGCAGCCAAGTCAAAACTAGTTATCATGAGCAGTTCTTC.

This clonotype occurred once. A read error may be the cause here, since a much bigger clone is one base away. V is TRBV4-3 and J is TRBJ2-5, with D perhaps TRBD2 (5 bases). V was shortened by 3 bases and J by 4 bases, with 12 bases between the two germline ends. Germline CDR1 and CDR2: LGHNA and YSLEER. The CDR3 consists of 14 residues. The CDR3 spells CASSHVMGRETQYF. CDR3 DNA: TGCGCCAGCAGCCATGTGATGGGGAGAGAGACCCAGTACTTC.

This clonotype was found a few times. The CDR3 is CASSLVLGGTYNSPLHF. In nucleotides, the CDR3 is TGTGCCAGCAGTTTAGTGTTGGGGGGAACCTATAATTCACCCCTCCACTTT. This sequence joins TRBV12-3 or TRBV12-4 and TRBJ1-6; D might be TRBD1 (5 bases). V was cut by 1 base and J by 2 bases, with 12 bases left in between. CDR3 length equals 17 residues.

About this clonotype: The junction departs from germline at one end; a sequencing error may be responsible. The chain combines TRBV6-6 with TRBJ2-3; perhaps TRBD2 as D (6 bases). Germline V gives CDR1 MNHNY, CDR2 SVGAGI (reference sequence). The CDR3 sequence is 15 residues long. As DNA, the CDR3 is TGTGCCAGCAGTCAGAACGGGGGATTCGCAGATACGCATTATTTT. Protein sequence: CASSQNGGFADTHYF.

The chain combines TRBV5-6 with TRBJ2-5; 10 nucleotides match TRBD2. V trimming: 4 bases; J trimming: 5 bases; junction bases outside the gene matches: 20. Germline V CDR1 and CDR2: SGHDT, YYEEEE. This CDR3 has 19 residues. The CDR3 sequence: CASSIVGASGSLLGETQYF. The CDR3 DNA sequence: TGTGCCAGCAGCATAGTCGGGGCTAGCGGGAGCCTCCTGGGGGAGACCCAGTACTTC. Full variable domain (remainder filled in from reference TRBV5-6 and TRBJ2-5): DAGVTQSPTHLIKTRGQQVTLRCSPKSGHDTVSWYQQALGQGPQFIFQYYEEEERQRGNFPDRFSGHQFPNYSSELNVNALLLGDSALYLCASSIVGASGSLLGETQYFGPGTRLLVL.

Turning to this clonotype: At one boundary the junction diverges from the germline segment, which might be a read error. The chain is built from TRBV5-6 and TRBJ2-7; D gene ambiguous. This CDR3 is 14 amino acids long. Germline CDR1 reads SGHDT; CDR2 reads YYEEEE. CDR3 sequence: CASSLDYSTYEQCF. The CDR3 DNA sequence: TGTGCCAGCAGCTTGGACTACTCGACCTACGAGCAGTGCTTC.

Turning to this clonotype: Relative to the germline gene, one junction end is altered; a read error may explain this. The rearrangement joins TRBV10-3 to TRBJ2-7, with D possibly being TRBD2 (6 bases). The CDR3 sequence is 16 residues long. Germline-derived CDR1 and CDR2 are ENHRY and SYGVKD. The CDR3 here is CGISESSGSGYYEQYF. The CDR3 nucleotides are TGCGGCATCAGTGAGTCGTCTGGTAGCGGATACTACGAGCAGTACTTC.

Concerning this clonotype: The missing conserved phenylalanine or tryptophan at the end of this CDR3 makes a read error likely. This rearrangement joins TRBV6-2 or TRBV6-3 to TRBJ1-1; perhaps TRBD1 as D (5 bases). Per the germline V gene, CDR1 is MNHEY and CDR2 is SVGEGT. This CDR3 has 13 amino acids. CDR3 sequence reads: CASNYSGLTEAFL. The CDR3 nucleotides are TGTGCCAGCAATTACTCGGGACTCACGGAGGCTTTCCTT.

As for this clonotype: Its ends do not fully match the called genes, so a read error is possible. V usage is TRBV4-2 and J usage is TRBJ2-5, with TRBD2 matching 8 bases. The germline V gene has CDR1 LGHNA and CDR2 YNFKEQ. CDR3 length equals 16 residues. The CDR3 here is CASSQDAGLVKETQYF. CDR3 coding DNA: TGTGCAAGCAGCCAAGACGCGGGACTAGTGAAAGAGACCCAGTACTTC.

Remarks on this clonotype: At one of its ends the junction is not consistent with the germline gene, which may arise from a read error. The gene calls are TRBV12-3 or TRBV12-4 and TRBJ1-6; D is ambiguous. There are 13 residues in the CDR3. CDR3 amino acids: CASTQTVFSALHF. CDR3 nucleotides: TGTGCCAGCACCCAAACGGTGTTTTCAGCCCTCCACTTT.